Following are 27 T cell receptor beta chains from one sample sequenced in a study of blood T cell repertoires in COVID-19. Assay: immunoSEQ multiplex PCR; the TCRdb copy retains only in-frame clones and omits some. This sample has some 250,000 clones, with around 84% found just once. The source material was peripheral blood. All receptors come from a man in his sixties with acute or convalescent COVID-19.

This chain joins TRBV5-1 and TRBJ1-2; TRBD1 aligns across 8 bases. V lost 4 bases, J lost 8 bases, and 16 bases stayed unmatched. Germline lookup yields CDR1 SGHRS and CDR2 YFSETQ. The CDR3 is 16 amino acids. The CDR3 bases are TGCGCCAGCAGCCCCCATCGGGGTCAGGGGGCGATCGGCTACACCTTC. Its translation: CASSPHRGQGAIGYTF. Full variable domain (missing parts from reference TRBV5-1 and TRBJ1-2): KAGVTQTPRYLIKTRGQQVTLSCSPISGHRSVSWYQQTPGQGLQFLFEYFSETQRNKGNFPGRFSGRQFSNSRSEMNVSTLELGDSALYLCASSPHRGQGAIGYTFGSGTRLTVV.

This chain connects TRBV30 to TRBJ1-3; D is possibly TRBD1 (6 bases). This CDR3 is 14 amino acids long. CDR1 is GTSNPN, CDR2 SVGIG, per germline (reference sequence). The V and J ends lost 2 bases and 0 bases respectively, with 8 bases between them. The CDR3 spells CAWSRGNSGNTIYF. In DNA form, the CDR3 reads TGTGCCTGGAGTAGGGGGAACTCTGGAAACACCATATATTTT. Filled out from reference TRBV30 and TRBJ1-3, the complete variable domain reads SQTIHQWPATLVQPVGSPLSLECTVEGTSNPNLYWYRQAAGRGLQLLFYSVGIGQISSEVPQNLSASRPQDRQFILSSKKLLLSDSGFYLCAWSRGNSGNTIYFGEGSWLTVV.

The genes are TRBV7-8 and TRBJ1-2; TRBD1 matches 7 bases. The CDR3 spans 15 residues. V trimming: 1 base; J trimming: 4 bases; junction bases outside the gene matches: 6. From germline, CDR1 is SGHVS and CDR2 FQNEAQ. The CDR3 sequence: CASSLGTGVPYGYTF. DNA of the CDR3: TGTGCCAGCAGCTTAGGCACAGGGGTTCCCTATGGCTACACCTTC.

The chain links TRBV7-2 to TRBJ2-5; TRBD2 aligns across 9 bases. Germline CDR1 is SGHTA and CDR2 is FQGNSA. The CDR3 is 16 amino acids. Trimming cost V 5 bases and J 4 bases; bases outside gene matches: 11. Here the CDR3 DNA reads TGTGCCAGCAGCCAGGAAAGGGCGGGAGGGCCAGAGACCCAGTACTTC. This sequence encodes CASSQERAGGPETQYF.

The V call is TRBV7-3, the J call TRBJ2-1, with D unresolved. Germline CDR1 and CDR2: SGHTA and FQGTGA. The CDR3 sequence is 15 residues long. V dropped 3 bases and J dropped 0 bases, with 9 bases sitting between them. The CDR3 spells CASSFQRSSYNEQFF. CDR3 in DNA: TGTGCCAGCAGCTTCCAGCGAAGCTCCTACAATGAGCAGTTCTTC.

CDR3 DNA sequence: TGTGCCAGCAGCCAAGGAATCGGACTTACTGGGAGCAATCAGCCCCAGCATTTT. Amino acid sequence: CASSQGIGLTGSNQPQHF. The V call is TRBV3-1 (or the pseudogene TRBV3-2), the J call TRBJ1-5; no definite D call. The CDR3 runs to 18 residues. Trimming left V 1 base short and J 1 base short, with 17 bases between. From germline, CDR1 is LGHDT and CDR2 YNNKEL (reference sequence).

The chain combines TRBV18 with TRBJ2-2; possible D gene TRBD2, 6 bases. The germline V gene has CDR1 KGHSH and CDR2 LQKENI. This CDR3 contains 15 residues. The V end lost 5 bases, the J end lost 2 bases, and 12 bases lay between the germline ends. The CDR3 region has the DNA TGTGCCAGCTCAGGGCTAGCGCCAAACACCGGGGAGCTGTTTTTT. Protein: CASSGLAPNTGELFF.

The DNA of the CDR3 is TGTGCCAGCAGCCTGGACCCCCGACGGGAAGGTGCCGAAAAACTGTTTTTT. This gives the protein CASSLDPRREGAEKLFF. The chain has TRBV5-4 and TRBJ1-4; D unclear. The CDR3 covers 17 residues. CDR1 is SGHNT, CDR2 YYREEE, per germline (reference sequence). V gave up 4 bases and J gave up 8 bases, with 24 bases separating them. The full variable domain, in which reference TRBV5-4 and TRBJ1-4 provide the parts outside the CDR3, is ETGVTQSPTHLIKTRGQQVTLRCSSQSGHNTVSWYQQALGQGPQFIFQYYREEENGRGNFPPRFSGLQFPNYSSELNVNALELDDSALYLCASSLDPRREGAEKLFFGSGTQLSVL.

V gene TRBV7-9 combines with J gene TRBJ1-2, with 8 bases matching TRBD1. Looked up from germline, CDR1 is SEHNR and CDR2 is FQNEAQ (reference sequence). Unmatched junction bases numbered 7, after V lost 1 base and J lost 3 bases. The length of the CDR3 is 16 residues. The CDR3 bases are TGTGCCAGCAGCTTAGGTTCTGGGGGACAGGACTATGGCTACACCTTC. Amino acids: CASSLGSGGQDYGYTF.

The chain links TRBV7-9 to TRBJ2-5, with D hard to call. This CDR3 has 11 residues. CDR1 and CDR2 from the germline V gene are SEHNR and FQNEAQ (reference sequence). Trimming pared 5 bases from V and 4 bases from J, leaving 5 bases between. This chain's CDR3 is CASSVIETQYF. CDR3 coding DNA: TGTGCCAGCAGCGTCATAGAGACCCAGTACTTC.

The CDR3 loop is CSASTGGGGTEAFF. The CDR3, as DNA: TGCAGCGCCTCAACAGGGGGAGGGGGCACTGAAGCTTTCTTT. This chain links TRBV29-1 with TRBJ1-1, with 8 bases matching TRBD1. Germline V gene lookup returns CDR1 SQVTM and CDR2 ANQGSEA. The V segment lost 7 bases and the J segment 4 bases; nucleotides outside the gene matches: 11. The CDR3 covers 14 residues.

V is TRBV2 and J is TRBJ1-6; D is unresolved. Deletions cut 4 bases from V and 8 bases from J, with 6 bases between. There are 12 residues in the CDR3. Germline CDR1 and CDR2: SNHLY and FYNNEI. The CDR3 here is CASSASDSPLHF. The CDR3 bases are TGTGCCAGCAGTGCTTCGGATTCACCCCTCCACTTT. Filled out from reference TRBV2 and TRBJ1-6, the complete variable domain reads EPEVTQTPSHQVTQMGQEVILRCVPISNHLYFYWYRQILGQKVEFLVSFYNNEISEKSEIFDDQFSVERPDGSNFTLKIRSTKLEDSAMYFCASSASDSPLHFGNGTRLTVT.

Here the CDR3 reads CASSPWTIAKNIQYF. CDR3 nucleotides: TGTGCCAGCAGTCCCTGGACTATAGCCAAAAACATTCAGTACTTC. V usage is TRBV6-5 and J usage is TRBJ2-4; D perhaps matches TRBD2 (6 bases). Trimming shortened V by 5 bases and J by 0 bases, and 11 bases separated the two germline ends. The length of the CDR3 is 15 residues. Looked up from germline, CDR1 is MNHEY and CDR2 is SVGAGI.

V is TRBV3-1 (or the pseudogene TRBV3-2) and J is TRBJ2-1, with TRBD2 identical over 8 bases. V lost 4 bases to trimming and J lost 6 bases; unmatched junction nucleotides: 14. The CDR3 has 17 amino acids. Germline values: CDR1 LGHDT, CDR2 YNNKEL (reference sequence). The CDR3 DNA sequence: TGTGCCAGCAGCCCCCAGCGTAGCGGGAAGCCGGGCAATGAGCAGTTCTTC. Its protein is CASSPQRSGKPGNEQFF.

CDR3 sequence reads: CASSPNFRGLAGWSSQFF. CDR3 nucleotides: TGTGCCAGCAGCCCGAACTTTAGAGGACTAGCGGGGTGGTCCTCACAGTTCTTC. The chain combines TRBV7-9 with TRBJ2-1; 12 bases agree with TRBD2. The CDR3 runs to 18 residues. Germline CDR1 SEHNR, CDR2 FQNEAQ (reference sequence). The J segment lost 13 bases and the V segment lost 5 bases, leaving 21 bases of the junction unmatched.

The chain joins TRBV30 to TRBJ1-3; 8 nucleotides agree with TRBD1. Losses at the gene ends were 2 bases for V and 0 bases for J; bases not matched to a gene: 3. CDR3 length: 15 amino acids. CDR1 GTSNPN and CDR2 SVGIG come from the germline V gene (reference sequence). The CDR3 sequence is CAWSTGGYSGNTIYF. The CDR3 DNA sequence: TGTGCCTGGAGTACAGGGGGATACTCTGGAAACACCATATATTTT.

The chain has TRBV7-2 and TRBJ2-5; TRBD2 is a possible D gene (5 bases). Germline assignment: CDR1 SGHTA and CDR2 FQGNSA. There are 14 residues in the CDR3. Trimming removed 3 bases from V and 5 bases from J, with 13 bases in between. The DNA for the CDR3 is TGTGCCAGCAGCTTCGGACTCCTCCGGGAGACCCAGTACTTC. Amino acid sequence: CASSFGLLRETQYF.

J is TRBJ2-3 and V is TRBV5-1, with D possibly TRBD1 on 5 matching bases. Germline V gives CDR1 SGHRS, CDR2 YFSETQ. CDR3 size: 12 residues. Trimming took off 5 bases at V and 3 bases at J, with 7 bases between the two ends. In DNA form, the CDR3 reads TGCGCCAGCAGACCAGGGACAGATACGCAGTATTTT. It codes for CASRPGTDTQYF.

The J gene is TRBJ2-3, the V gene TRBV7-2; 12 positions match TRBD2. V shed 3 bases, J shed 5 bases, and the junction held 9 bases outside the gene matches. The CDR3 runs to 17 residues. Germline CDR1 reads SGHTA; CDR2 reads FQGNSA. CDR3 DNA sequence: TGTGCCAGCAGCTTCGCGGTTGGACTAGCGGGAAAAGATACGCAGTATTTT. This codes for CASSFAVGLAGKDTQYF.

As to this clone: Its ends do not fully match the called genes, so a read error is possible. The chain is built from TRBV7-9 and TRBJ1-2; 10 bases are a match to TRBD1. CDR3 length: 17 residues. CDR1 is SEHNR and CDR2 is FQNEAQ in the germline V gene (reference sequence). The CDR3 loop reads CASSRRSGTGDHYDYTF. DNA for the CDR3: TGTGCCAGCAGCCGCCGCTCCGGGACAGGGGATCACTATGACTACACCTTC.

The rearrangement uses TRBV9 and TRBJ1-6; D gene uncertain. V lost 0 bases, J lost 8 bases, and 9 bases lay in between. This CDR3 spans 14 amino acids. Germline CDR1 SGDLS, CDR2 YYNGEE. CDR3 DNA sequence: TGTGCCAGCAGCGTAGATGGCGGGGATTCACCCCTCCACTTT. Encoded protein: CASSVDGGDSPLHF.

This chain joins TRBV4-3 and TRBJ1-4, with a possible D match to TRBD1 (5 bases). Germline CDR1 LGHNA, CDR2 YSLEER. The CDR3 sequence is 14 residues long. V gave up 0 bases and J gave up 12 bases, with 14 bases separating them. The CDR3 nucleotides are TGCGCCAGCAGCCAAGAGGGCGGGGGGAGAGAACTGTTTTTT. Translating it yields CASSQEGGGRELFF.

The V call is TRBV6-6, the J call TRBJ1-2; D may be TRBD1 (5 bases). This CDR3 is 15 amino acids long. The V end was cut by 0 bases, the J end by 4 bases, with 12 bases between. Germline assignment: CDR1 MNHNY and CDR2 SVGAGI (reference sequence). The CDR3: CASSYSGGRGYGYTF. CDR3 nucleotide sequence: TGTGCCAGCAGTTACTCGGGGGGACGGGGCTATGGCTACACCTTC.

This chain uses TRBV29-1 with TRBJ2-6; D gene ambiguous. CDR3 length: 16 amino acids. Germline CDR1 and CDR2: SQVTM and ANQGSEA. CDR3 sequence (DNA): TGCAGAGACAACCACAGAAACATCTCTGGGGCCAACGTCCTGACTTTC. Amino acids: CRDNHRNISGANVLTF.

The CDR3 DNA is TGTGCCAGCAGGGGACAGCCGAACACTGAAGCTTTCTTT. Translating it yields CASRGQPNTEAFF. The gene calls are TRBV2 and TRBJ1-1, with 7 bases aligning to TRBD1. Germline V gene data show CDR1 as SNHLY and CDR2 as FYNNEI. The CDR3 contains 13 residues. V shed 6 bases, J shed 1 base, and the junction held 2 bases outside the gene matches.

This chain links TRBV3-1 (or the pseudogene TRBV3-2) with TRBJ2-2, with TRBD2 matching 8 bases. Trimming at V came to 4 bases and at J to 1 base, leaving 2 bases not matched to a gene. The CDR3 consists of 15 residues. The germline CDR1 and CDR2 sequences are LGHDT and YNNKEL (reference sequence). The CDR3 is CASSLGLGNTGELFF. The CDR3 DNA reads as TGTGCCAGCAGCCTGGGACTAGGGAACACCGGGGAGCTGTTTTTT.

This rearrangement joins TRBV5-4 to TRBJ2-7, with TRBD1 as a possible D gene (5 bases). Germline V gives CDR1 SGHNT, CDR2 YYREEE (reference sequence). The CDR3 length is 14 residues. The V end was cut by 3 bases, the J end by 5 bases, with 15 bases between. CDR3 region: CASSSATVGDEQYF. Written as DNA, the CDR3 is TGTGCCAGCAGCTCCGCAACCGTAGGGGACGAGCAGTACTTC.